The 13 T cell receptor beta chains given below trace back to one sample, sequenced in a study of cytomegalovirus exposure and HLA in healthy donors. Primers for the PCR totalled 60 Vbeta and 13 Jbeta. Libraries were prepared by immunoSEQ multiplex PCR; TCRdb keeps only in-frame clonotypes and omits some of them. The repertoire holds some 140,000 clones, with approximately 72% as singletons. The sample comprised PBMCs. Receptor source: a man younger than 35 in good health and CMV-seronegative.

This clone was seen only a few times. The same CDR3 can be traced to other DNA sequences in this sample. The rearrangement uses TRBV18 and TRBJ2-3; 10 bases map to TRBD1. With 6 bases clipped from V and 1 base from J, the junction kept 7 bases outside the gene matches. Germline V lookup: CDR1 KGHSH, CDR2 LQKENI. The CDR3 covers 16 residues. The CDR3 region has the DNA TGTGCCAGCTCTTCCTCGACAGGGGGCGGCACAGATACGCAGTATTTT. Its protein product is CASSSSTGGGTDTQYF. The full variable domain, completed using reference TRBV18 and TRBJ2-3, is NAGVMQNPRHLVRRRGQEARLRCSPMKGHSHVYWYRQLPEEGLKFMVYLQKENIIDESGMPKERFSAEFPKEGPSILRIQQVVRGDSAAYFCASSSSTGGGTDTQYFGPGTRLTVL.

The CDR3 spells CASSSRDRVNLGETQYF. Written as DNA, the CDR3 is TGTGCCAGCAGTTCAAGGGACAGGGTGAATTTAGGAGAGACCCAGTACTTC. This sequence joins TRBV27 and TRBJ2-5; the match to TRBD1 covers 9 bases. J was trimmed by 4 bases and V by 4 bases; bases with no gene match: 13. This CDR3 spans 17 amino acids. Germline loops: CDR1 MNHEY, CDR2 SMNVEV (reference sequence).

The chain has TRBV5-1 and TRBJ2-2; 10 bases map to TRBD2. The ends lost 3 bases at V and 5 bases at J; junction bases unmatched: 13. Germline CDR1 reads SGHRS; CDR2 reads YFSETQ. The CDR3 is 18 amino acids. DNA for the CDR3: TGCGCCAGCAGCTCCCGGCCAGCGGGGGGGCCTGGTACCGGGGAGCTGTTTTTT. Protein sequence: CASSSRPAGGPGTGELFF.

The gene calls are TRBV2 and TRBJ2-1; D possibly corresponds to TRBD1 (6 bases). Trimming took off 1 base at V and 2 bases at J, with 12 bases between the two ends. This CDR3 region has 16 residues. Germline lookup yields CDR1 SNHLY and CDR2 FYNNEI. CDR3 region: CASSEGYRATYNEQFF. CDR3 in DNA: TGTGCCAGCAGTGAAGGGTACAGGGCCACCTACAATGAGCAGTTCTTC.

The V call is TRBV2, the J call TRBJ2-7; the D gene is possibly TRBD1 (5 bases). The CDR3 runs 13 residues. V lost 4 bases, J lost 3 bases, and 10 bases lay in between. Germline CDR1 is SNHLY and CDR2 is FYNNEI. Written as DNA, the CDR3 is TGTGCCAGCAGTGCGCAGGGAATCTACGAGCAGTACTTC. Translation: CASSAQGIYEQYF.

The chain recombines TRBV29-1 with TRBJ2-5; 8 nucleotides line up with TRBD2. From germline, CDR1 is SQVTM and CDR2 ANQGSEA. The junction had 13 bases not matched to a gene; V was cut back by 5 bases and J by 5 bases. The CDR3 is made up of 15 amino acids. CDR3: CSVSRRGGPLETQYF. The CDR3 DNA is TGCAGCGTTTCAAGACGGGGGGGACCCCTTGAGACCCAGTACTTC.

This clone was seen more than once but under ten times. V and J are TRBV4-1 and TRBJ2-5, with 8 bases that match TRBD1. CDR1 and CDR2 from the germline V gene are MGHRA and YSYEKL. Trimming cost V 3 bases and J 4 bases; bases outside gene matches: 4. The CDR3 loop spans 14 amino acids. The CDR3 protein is CASSQTGAPETQYF. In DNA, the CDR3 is TGCGCCAGCAGCCAGACAGGGGCGCCAGAGACCCAGTACTTC.

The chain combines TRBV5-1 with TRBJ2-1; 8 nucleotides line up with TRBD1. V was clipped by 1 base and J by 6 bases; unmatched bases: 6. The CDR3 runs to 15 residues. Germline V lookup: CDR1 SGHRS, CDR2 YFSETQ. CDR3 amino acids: CASSLRETGANEQFF. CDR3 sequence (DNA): TGCGCCAGCAGCTTGCGAGAGACAGGGGCCAATGAGCAGTTCTTC. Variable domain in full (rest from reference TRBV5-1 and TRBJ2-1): KAGVTQTPRYLIKTRGQQVTLSCSPISGHRSVSWYQQTPGQGLQFLFEYFSETQRNKGNFPGRFSGRQFSNSRSEMNVSTLELGDSALYLCASSLRETGANEQFFGPGTRLTVL.

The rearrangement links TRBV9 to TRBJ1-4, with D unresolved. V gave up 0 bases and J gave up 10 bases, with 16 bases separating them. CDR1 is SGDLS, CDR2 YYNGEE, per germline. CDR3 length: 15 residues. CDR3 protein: CASSVDLRDRVKLFF. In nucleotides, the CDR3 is TGTGCCAGCAGCGTAGACTTGAGGGATCGAGTAAAACTGTTTTTT.

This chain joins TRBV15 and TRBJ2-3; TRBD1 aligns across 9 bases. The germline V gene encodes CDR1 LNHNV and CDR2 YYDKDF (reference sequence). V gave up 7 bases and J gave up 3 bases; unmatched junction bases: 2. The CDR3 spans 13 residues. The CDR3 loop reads CATKGQGTDTQYF. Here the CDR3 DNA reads TGTGCCACCAAGGGACAGGGTACAGATACGCAGTATTTT. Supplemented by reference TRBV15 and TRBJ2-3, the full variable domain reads DAMVIQNPRYQVTQFGKPVTLSCSQTLNHNVMYWYQQKSSQAPKLLFHYYDKDFNNEADTPDNFQSRRPNTSFCFLDIRSPGLGDTAMYLCATKGQGTDTQYFGPGTRLTVL.

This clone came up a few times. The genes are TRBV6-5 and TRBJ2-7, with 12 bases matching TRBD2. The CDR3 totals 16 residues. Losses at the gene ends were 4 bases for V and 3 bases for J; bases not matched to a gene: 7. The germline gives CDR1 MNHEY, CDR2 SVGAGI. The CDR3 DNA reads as TGTGCCAGCAGTTCCACCAGGACTAGCGGGGACTACGAGCAGTACTTC. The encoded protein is CASSSTRTSGDYEQYF.

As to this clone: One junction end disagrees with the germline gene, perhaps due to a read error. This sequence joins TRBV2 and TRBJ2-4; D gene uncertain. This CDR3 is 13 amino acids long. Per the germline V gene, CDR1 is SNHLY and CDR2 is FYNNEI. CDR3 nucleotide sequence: TGTGCCAGCAGTGATTCTATTATGAACAGTCAGTACTTC. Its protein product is CASSDSIMNSQYF.

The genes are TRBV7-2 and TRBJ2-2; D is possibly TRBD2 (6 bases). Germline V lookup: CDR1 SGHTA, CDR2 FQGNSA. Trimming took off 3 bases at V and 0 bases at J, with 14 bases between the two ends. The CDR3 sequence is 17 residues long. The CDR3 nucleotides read TGTGCCAGCAGCTTTCGAGCGGGCTACGCGAACACCGGGGAGCTGTTTTTT. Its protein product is CASSFRAGYANTGELFF.